Below are 9 T cell receptor beta chains sequenced from a single sample in a study of blood T cell repertoires in COVID-19. This table comes from immunoSEQ multiplex PCR, and its TCRdb copy is limited to in-frame clones, with some not included. The table lists around 93,000 clones, 80% to 90% of them singletons, with approximately 12% in the top ten. The sequencing input was peripheral blood. The receptors were sampled from a man at least 80 years old with acute or convalescent COVID-19.

This clone was seen just once. This chain joins TRBV3-1 (or the pseudogene TRBV3-2) and TRBJ2-5; D remains ambiguous. This CDR3 is built from 14 residues. The V and J ends lost 3 bases and 1 base respectively, with 9 bases between them. Germline V gives CDR1 LGHDT, CDR2 YNNKEL (reference sequence). The CDR3 loop is CASSHTSRQETQYF. CDR3 in DNA: TGTGCCAGCAGCCACACTTCTCGCCAAGAGACCCAGTACTTC.

This sequence joins TRBV28 and TRBJ2-3; 9 nucleotides agree with TRBD2. The CDR3 length is 14 residues. Germline CDR1 is MDHEN and CDR2 is SYDVKM. With 8 bases clipped from V and 4 bases from J, the junction kept 7 bases outside the gene matches. The CDR3: CASSGGRAADTQYF. CDR3 DNA: TGTGCCAGCTCGGGCGGGAGGGCAGCAGATACGCAGTATTTT.

The chain couples TRBV28 to TRBJ2-2; possible D gene TRBD1, 6 bases. V shed 5 bases and J shed 6 bases, with 13 bases lying between them. Germline CDR1 reads MDHEN; CDR2 reads SYDVKM. CDR3 length equals 14 residues. The DNA for the CDR3 is TGTGCCAGCAGTCCGGGGACAATCTCCGGGGAGCTGTTTTTT. It yields the protein CASSPGTISGELFF.

CDR3 protein: CASAQAGLRNTEAFF. The CDR3 DNA reads TGTGCCAGCGCTCAAGCAGGTCTAAGGAACACTGAAGCTTTCTTT. The rearrangement uses TRBV19 and TRBJ1-1; D uncertain. V lost 9 bases, J lost 1 base, and 18 bases lay in between. The V gene's germline CDR1 is LNHDA and CDR2 SQIVND (reference sequence). The CDR3 has 15 residues.

The V gene is TRBV14, the J gene TRBJ2-3, with 9 bases lining up with TRBD2. Germline V gene data show CDR1 as SGHDN and CDR2 as FVKESK. The CDR3 extends over 17 amino acids. The V segment lost 4 bases and the J segment 4 bases; nucleotides outside the gene matches: 12. CDR3 sequence: CASSPKMASGIPDTQYF. The CDR3, as DNA: TGTGCCAGCAGCCCAAAGATGGCTAGCGGGATCCCAGATACGCAGTATTTT.

This chain joins TRBV6-2 or TRBV6-3 and TRBJ1-2; 7 bases map to TRBD1. The CDR3 extends over 16 amino acids. Germline V CDR1 and CDR2: MNHEY, SVGEGT. With 5 bases clipped from V and 9 bases from J, the junction kept 18 bases outside the gene matches. The CDR3: CASSPRTGNSRVSYTF. In DNA, the CDR3 is TGTGCCAGCAGTCCCCGGACAGGCAATAGCAGAGTAAGCTACACCTTC.

The chain links TRBV28 to TRBJ2-7; D call uncertain. With 2 bases removed from V and 1 base from J, the gap between germline ends came to 9 bases. The CDR3 sequence is 14 residues long. The germline CDR1 and CDR2 sequences are MDHEN and SYDVKM. CDR3 sequence (DNA): TGTGCCAGCAGTTTAGGCCCCGGGTCCTACGAGCAGTACTTC. Amino acids: CASSLGPGSYEQYF.

This sequence joins TRBV3-1 (or the pseudogene TRBV3-2) and TRBJ1-1; weak D call: TRBD1 (6 bases). Trimming took 4 bases from V and 5 from J, leaving 11 bases between them. CDR1 is LGHDT, CDR2 YNNKEL, per germline (reference sequence). The CDR3 has 13 amino acids. The CDR3: CASSRGPNTEAFF. CDR3 sequence (DNA): TGTGCCAGCAGCCGGGGGCCGAATACTGAAGCTTTCTTT.

The chain links TRBV7-2 to TRBJ2-5, with a weak D call TRBD2 (5 bases). The CDR3 is 12 residues long. V was clipped by 5 bases and J by 8 bases, with 12 bases between them. Germline V gene data show CDR1 as SGHTA and CDR2 as FQGNSA. CDR3 loop: CASSPEGPTQYF. As DNA, the CDR3 is TGTGCCAGCAGCCCCGAGGGTCCCACCCAGTACTTC.